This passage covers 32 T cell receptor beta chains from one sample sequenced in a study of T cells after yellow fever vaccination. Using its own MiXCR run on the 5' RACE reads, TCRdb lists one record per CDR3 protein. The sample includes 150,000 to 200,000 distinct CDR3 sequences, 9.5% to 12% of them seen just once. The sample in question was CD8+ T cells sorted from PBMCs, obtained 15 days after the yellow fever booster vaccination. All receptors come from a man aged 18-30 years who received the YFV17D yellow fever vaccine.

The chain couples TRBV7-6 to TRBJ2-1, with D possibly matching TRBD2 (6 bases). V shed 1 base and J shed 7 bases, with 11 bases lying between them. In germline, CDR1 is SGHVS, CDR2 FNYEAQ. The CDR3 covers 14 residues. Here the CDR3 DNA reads TGTGCCAGCAGCTTAGAGGCGGGGCGGAATGAGCAGTTCTTC. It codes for CASSLEAGRNEQFF.

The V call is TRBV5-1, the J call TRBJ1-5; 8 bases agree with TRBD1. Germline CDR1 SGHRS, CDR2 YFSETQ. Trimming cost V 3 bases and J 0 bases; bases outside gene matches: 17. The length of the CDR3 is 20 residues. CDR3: CASSSTLGQERIYSNQPQHF. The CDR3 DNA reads TGCGCCAGCAGCTCGACCCTGGGACAGGAGAGGATATATAGCAATCAGCCCCAGCATTTT.

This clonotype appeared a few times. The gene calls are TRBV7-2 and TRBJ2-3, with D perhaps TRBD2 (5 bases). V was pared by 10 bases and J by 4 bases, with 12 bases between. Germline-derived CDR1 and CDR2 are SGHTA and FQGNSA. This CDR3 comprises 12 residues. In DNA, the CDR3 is TGTGCCATTACCGGGATTTCAGATACGCAGTATTTT. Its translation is CAITGISDTQYF.

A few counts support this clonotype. CDR3 amino acids: CASSSDWGAFYEQYV. The CDR3 region has the DNA TGTGCCAGCAGCTCCGACTGGGGGGCATTCTACGAGCAGTACGTC. This chain links TRBV5-6 with TRBJ2-7, with D tentatively TRBD1 or TRBD2 (6 bases each). Trimming removed 3 bases at V and 3 bases at J, with 16 bases between. CDR3 length equals 15 residues. Per germline, CDR1 SGHDT and CDR2 YYEEEE.

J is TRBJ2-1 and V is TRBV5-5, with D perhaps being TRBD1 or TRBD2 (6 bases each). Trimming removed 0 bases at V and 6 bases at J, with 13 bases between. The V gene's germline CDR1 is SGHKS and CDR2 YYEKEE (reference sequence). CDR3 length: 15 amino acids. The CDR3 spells CASSLGGRGGNEQFF. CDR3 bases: TGTGCCAGCAGCTTGGGAGGCAGGGGAGGCAATGAGCAGTTCTTC.

The chain's CDR3 is CASSQDSSNYGYTF. The DNA of the CDR3 is TGCGCCAGCAGCCAAGACAGCTCTAACTATGGCTACACCTTC. The rearrangement links TRBV4-3 to TRBJ1-2; unclear D gene. Trimming pared 0 bases from V and 0 bases from J, leaving 5 bases between. Germline V lookup: CDR1 LGHNA, CDR2 YSLEER. This CDR3 region has 14 residues.

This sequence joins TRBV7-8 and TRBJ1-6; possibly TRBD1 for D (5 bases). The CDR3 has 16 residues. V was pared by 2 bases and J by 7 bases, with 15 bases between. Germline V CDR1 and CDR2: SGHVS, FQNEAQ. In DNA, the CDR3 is TGTGCCAGCAGCTTATTGGGGGGGATAAGCAATTCACCCCTCCACTTT. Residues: CASSLLGGISNSPLHF. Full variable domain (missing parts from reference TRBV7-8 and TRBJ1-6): GAGVSQSPRYKVAKRGQDVALRCDPISGHVSLFWYQQALGQGPEFLTYFQNEAQLDKSGLPSDRFFAERPEGSVSTLKIQRTQQEDSAVYLCASSLLGGISNSPLHFGNGTRLTVT.

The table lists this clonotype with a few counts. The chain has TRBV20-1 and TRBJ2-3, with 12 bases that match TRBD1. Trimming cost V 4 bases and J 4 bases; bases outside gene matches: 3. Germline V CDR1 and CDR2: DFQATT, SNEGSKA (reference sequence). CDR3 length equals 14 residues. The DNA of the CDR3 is TGCAGTGCTACCCGGGACAGGGGGCCAGATACGCAGTATTTT. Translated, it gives CSATRDRGPDTQYF.

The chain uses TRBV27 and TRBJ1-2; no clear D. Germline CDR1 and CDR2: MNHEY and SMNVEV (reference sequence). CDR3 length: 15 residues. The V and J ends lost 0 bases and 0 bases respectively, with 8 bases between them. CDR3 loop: CASSLSGNANYGYTF. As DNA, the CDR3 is TGTGCCAGCAGTTTATCAGGAAATGCTAACTATGGCTACACCTTC.

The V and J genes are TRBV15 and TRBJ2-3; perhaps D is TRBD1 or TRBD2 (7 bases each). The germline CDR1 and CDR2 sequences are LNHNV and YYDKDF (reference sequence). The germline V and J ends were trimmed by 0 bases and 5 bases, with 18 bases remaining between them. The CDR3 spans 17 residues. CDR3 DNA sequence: TGTGCCACCAGCAGAGATTGGTCAGGGGGGGCCAAAGATACGCAGTATTTT. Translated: CATSRDWSGGAKDTQYF. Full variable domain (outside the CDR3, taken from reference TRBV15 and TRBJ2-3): DAMVIQNPRYQVTQFGKPVTLSCSQTLNHNVMYWYQQKSSQAPKLLFHYYDKDFNNEADTPDNFQSRRPNTSFCFLDIRSPGLGDTAMYLCATSRDWSGGAKDTQYFGPGTRLTVL.

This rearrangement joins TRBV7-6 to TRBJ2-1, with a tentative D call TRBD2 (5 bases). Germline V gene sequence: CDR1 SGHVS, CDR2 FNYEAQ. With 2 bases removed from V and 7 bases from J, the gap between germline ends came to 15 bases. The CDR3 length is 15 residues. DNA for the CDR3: TGTGCCAGCAGCTTACCTTCGACTGGGAGAAATGAGCAGTTCTTC. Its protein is CASSLPSTGRNEQFF.

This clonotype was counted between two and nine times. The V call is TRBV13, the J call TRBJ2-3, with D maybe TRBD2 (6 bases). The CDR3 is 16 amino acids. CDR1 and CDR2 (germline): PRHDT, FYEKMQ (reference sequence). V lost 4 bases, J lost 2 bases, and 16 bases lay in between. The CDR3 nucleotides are TGTGCCAGCAGCTCAGTCGGAGGGTGGGACACAGATACGCAGTATTTT. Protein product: CASSSVGGWDTDTQYF. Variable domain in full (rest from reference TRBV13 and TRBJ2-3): AAGVIQSPRHLIKEKRETATLKCYPIPRHDTVYWYQQGPGQDPQFLISFYEKMQSDKGSIPDRFSAQQFSDYHSELNMSSLELGDSALYFCASSSVGGWDTDTQYFGPGTRLTVL.

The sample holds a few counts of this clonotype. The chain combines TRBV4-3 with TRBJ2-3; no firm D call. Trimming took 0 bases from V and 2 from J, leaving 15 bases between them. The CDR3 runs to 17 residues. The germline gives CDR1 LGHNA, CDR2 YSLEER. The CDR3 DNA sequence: TGCGCCAGCAGCCAAGATCGGGTATCCCTTCACACAGATACGCAGTATTTT. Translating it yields CASSQDRVSLHTDTQYF.

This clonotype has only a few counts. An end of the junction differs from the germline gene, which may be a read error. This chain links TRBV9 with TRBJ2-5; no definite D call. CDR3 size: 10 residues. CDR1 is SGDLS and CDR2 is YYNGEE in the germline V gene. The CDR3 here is CASCLEPVDF. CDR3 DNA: TGTGCCAGCTGTTTGGAACCTGTAGACTTC. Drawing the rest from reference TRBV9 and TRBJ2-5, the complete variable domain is DSGVTQTPKHLITATGQRVTLRCSPRSGDLSVYWYQQSLDQGLQFLIQYYNGEERAKGNILERFSAQQFPDLHSELNLSSLELGDSALYFCASCLEPVDFGPGTRLLVL.

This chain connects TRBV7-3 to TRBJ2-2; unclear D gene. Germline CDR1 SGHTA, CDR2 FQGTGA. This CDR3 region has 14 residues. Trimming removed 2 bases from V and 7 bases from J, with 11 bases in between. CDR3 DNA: TGTGCCAGCAGCTTACAGCGTGACGGCGGGGAGCTGTTTTTT. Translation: CASSLQRDGGELFF.

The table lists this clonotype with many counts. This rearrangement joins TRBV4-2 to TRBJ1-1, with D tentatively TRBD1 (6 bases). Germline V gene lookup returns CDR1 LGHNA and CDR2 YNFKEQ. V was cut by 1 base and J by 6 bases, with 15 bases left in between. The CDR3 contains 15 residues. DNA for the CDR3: TGTGCCAGCAGCCAAGGGACAGCGGCCCAGCCTGAAGCTTTCTTT. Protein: CASSQGTAAQPEAFF.

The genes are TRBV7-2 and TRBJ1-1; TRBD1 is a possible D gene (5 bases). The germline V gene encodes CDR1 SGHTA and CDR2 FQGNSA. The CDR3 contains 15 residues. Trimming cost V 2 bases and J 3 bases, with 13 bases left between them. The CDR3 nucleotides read TGTGCCAGCAGCTTACTTCAGGGTCAATACACTGAAGCTTTCTTT. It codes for CASSLLQGQYTEAFF.

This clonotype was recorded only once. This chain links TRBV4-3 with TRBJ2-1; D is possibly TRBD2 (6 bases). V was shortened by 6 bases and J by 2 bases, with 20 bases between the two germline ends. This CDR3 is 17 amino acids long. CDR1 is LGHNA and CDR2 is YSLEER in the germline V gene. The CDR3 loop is CASRVGLTRRPYNEQFF. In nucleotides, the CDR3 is TGCGCCAGCAGAGTGGGGTTGACTAGGAGGCCCTACAATGAGCAGTTCTTC.

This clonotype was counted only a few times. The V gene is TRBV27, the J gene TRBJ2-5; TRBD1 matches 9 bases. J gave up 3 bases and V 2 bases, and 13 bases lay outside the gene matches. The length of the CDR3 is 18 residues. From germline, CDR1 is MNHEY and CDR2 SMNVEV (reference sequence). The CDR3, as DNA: TGTGCCAGCAGTTTAAAGCCTCTAAGACAGGGGGAAAAAGAGACCCAGTACTTC. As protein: CASSLKPLRQGEKETQYF.

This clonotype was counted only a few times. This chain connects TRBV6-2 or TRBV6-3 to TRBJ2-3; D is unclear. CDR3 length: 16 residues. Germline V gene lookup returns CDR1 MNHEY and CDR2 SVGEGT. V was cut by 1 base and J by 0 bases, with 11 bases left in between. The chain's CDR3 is CASSYWWQSSTDTQYF. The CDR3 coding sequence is TGTGCCAGCAGTTACTGGTGGCAGAGTAGCACAGATACGCAGTATTTT.

CDR3 DNA sequence: TGTGCCAGCAGTTTCGACACTGAAGCTTTCTTT. It is translated as CASSFDTEAFF. The V call is TRBV12-3 or TRBV12-4, the J call TRBJ1-1; D is uncertain. Trimming left V 3 bases short and J 3 bases short, with 2 bases between. The CDR3 covers 11 residues.

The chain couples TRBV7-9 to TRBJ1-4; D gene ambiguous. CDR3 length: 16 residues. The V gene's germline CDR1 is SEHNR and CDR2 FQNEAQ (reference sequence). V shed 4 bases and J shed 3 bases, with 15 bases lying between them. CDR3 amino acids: CASSYSPGNSNEKLFF. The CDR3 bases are TGTGCCAGCAGCTATAGCCCGGGGAATTCTAATGAAAAACTGTTTTTT.

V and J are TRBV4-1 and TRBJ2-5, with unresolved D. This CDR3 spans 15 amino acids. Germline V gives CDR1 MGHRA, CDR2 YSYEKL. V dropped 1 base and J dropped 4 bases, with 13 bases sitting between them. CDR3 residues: CASSQGPRPGETQYF. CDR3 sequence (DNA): TGCGCCAGCAGCCAAGGTCCCCGCCCGGGAGAGACCCAGTACTTC.

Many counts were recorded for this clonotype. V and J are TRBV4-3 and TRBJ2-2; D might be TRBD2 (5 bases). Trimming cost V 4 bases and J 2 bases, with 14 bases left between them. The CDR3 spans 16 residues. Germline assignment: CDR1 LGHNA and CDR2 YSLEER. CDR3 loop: CASSLRRGANTGELFF. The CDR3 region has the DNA TGCGCCAGCAGCCTACGTCGGGGTGCCAACACCGGGGAGCTGTTTTTT.

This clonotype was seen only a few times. The CDR3: CASEVGPREETQYF. The CDR3 DNA reads TGTGCCAGCGAGGTGGGGCCTAGGGAAGAGACCCAGTACTTC. This chain uses TRBV21-1 with TRBJ2-5; the D segment call TRBD2 is taken from the table without a DNA check. TRBV21-1 corresponds to a pseudogene. The CDR3 sequence is 14 residues long.

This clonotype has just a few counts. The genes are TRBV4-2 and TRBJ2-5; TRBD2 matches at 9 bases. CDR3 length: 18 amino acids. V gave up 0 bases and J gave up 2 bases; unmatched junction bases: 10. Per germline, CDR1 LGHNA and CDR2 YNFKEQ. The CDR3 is CASSQDQRGESIQETQYF. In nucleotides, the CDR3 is TGTGCCAGCAGCCAAGATCAGCGGGGGGAATCAATACAAGAGACCCAGTACTTC.

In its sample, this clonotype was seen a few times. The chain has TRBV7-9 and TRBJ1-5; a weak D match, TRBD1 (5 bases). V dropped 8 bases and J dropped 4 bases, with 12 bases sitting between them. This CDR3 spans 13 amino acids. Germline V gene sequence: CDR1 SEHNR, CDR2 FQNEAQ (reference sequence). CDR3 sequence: CASGRQGNQPQHF. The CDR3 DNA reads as TGTGCCAGCGGACGGCAGGGTAATCAGCCCCAGCATTTT. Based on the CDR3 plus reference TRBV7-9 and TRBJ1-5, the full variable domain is DTGVSQNPRHKITKRGQNVTFRCDPISEHNRLYWYRQTLGQGPEFLTYFQNEAQLEKSRLLSDRFSAERPKGSFSTLEIQRTEQGDSAMYLCASGRQGNQPQHFGDGTRLSIL.

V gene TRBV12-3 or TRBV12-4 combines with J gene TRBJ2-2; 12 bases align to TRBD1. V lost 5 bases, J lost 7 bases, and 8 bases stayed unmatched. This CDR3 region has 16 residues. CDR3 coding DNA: TGTGCCAGCAGTCCGTCCCGGGACAGGGGGCACGGGGAGCTGTTTTTT. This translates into CASSPSRDRGHGELFF.

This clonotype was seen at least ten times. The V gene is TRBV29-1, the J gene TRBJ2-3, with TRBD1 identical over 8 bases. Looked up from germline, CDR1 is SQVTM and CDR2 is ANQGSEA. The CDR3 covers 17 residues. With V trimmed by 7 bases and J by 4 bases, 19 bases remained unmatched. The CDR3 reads CSAGRWLPGGSPDTQYF. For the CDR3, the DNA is TGCAGCGCCGGCCGGTGGTTGCCAGGGGGCTCCCCAGATACGCAGTATTTT.

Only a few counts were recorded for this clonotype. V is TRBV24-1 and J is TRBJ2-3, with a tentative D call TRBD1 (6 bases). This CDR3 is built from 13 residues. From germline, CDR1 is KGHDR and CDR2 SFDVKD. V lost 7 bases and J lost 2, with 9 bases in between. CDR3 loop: CATRDRLTDTQYF. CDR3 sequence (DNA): TGTGCCACCAGGGACAGACTCACAGATACGCAGTATTTT.

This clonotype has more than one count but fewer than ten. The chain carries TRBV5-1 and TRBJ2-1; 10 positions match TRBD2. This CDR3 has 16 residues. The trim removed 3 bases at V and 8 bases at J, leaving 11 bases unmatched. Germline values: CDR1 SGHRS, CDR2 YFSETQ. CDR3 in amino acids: CASSSPTSGPWDEQFF. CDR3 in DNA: TGCGCCAGCAGCTCCCCGACTAGCGGGCCATGGGATGAGCAGTTCTTC.

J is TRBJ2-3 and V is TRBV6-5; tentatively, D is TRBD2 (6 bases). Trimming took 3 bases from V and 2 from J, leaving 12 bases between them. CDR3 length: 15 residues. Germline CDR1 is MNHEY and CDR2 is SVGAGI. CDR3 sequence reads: CASSYGGANTDTQYF. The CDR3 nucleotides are TGTGCCAGCAGTTATGGCGGGGCAAACACAGATACGCAGTATTTT.